These 3 T cell receptor beta chains originate from one sample sequenced in a study of T cell changes during pregnancy in multiple sclerosis. TCRdb's table, derived via immunoSEQ multiplex PCR, lists solely in-frame clones and lacks some. The data contain approximately 130,000 clones, around 97% of them singletons. Sequences were derived from peripheral blood, sampled after pregnancy. The receptors stem from a female donor with multiple sclerosis, enrolled in a pregnancy study.

The chain carries TRBV5-6 and TRBJ2-7; TRBD2 matches 7 bases. Looked up from germline, CDR1 is SGHDT and CDR2 is YYEEEE. With V trimmed by 1 base and J by 4 bases, 2 bases remained unmatched. This CDR3 spans 13 amino acids. The CDR3 sequence: CASSLPSGYEQYF. As DNA, the CDR3 is TGTGCCAGCAGCTTGCCTAGCGGATACGAGCAGTACTTC.

The chain is built from TRBV6-4 and TRBJ2-1; 9 bases match TRBD2. Germline CDR1 and CDR2: MRHNA and SNTAGT. This CDR3 has 15 residues. V lost 2 bases to trimming and J lost 6 bases; unmatched junction nucleotides: 5. The CDR3 nucleotides are TGTGCCAGCAGTGACGAGGCGGGAGGGGTCAATGAGCAGTTCTTC. It specifies CASSDEAGGVNEQFF.

The chain is built from TRBV2 and TRBJ2-7; 10 positions match TRBD1. Unmatched junction bases numbered 23, after V lost 2 bases and J lost 1 base. Per the germline V gene, CDR1 is SNHLY and CDR2 is FYNNEI. CDR3 length: 22 amino acids. CDR3 coding DNA: TGTGCCAGCAGTGAACCTAGCTCCCGGACAGGGGGTAGAATTGCGGGGTCCTACGAGCAGTACTTC. It specifies CASSEPSSRTGGRIAGSYEQYF.